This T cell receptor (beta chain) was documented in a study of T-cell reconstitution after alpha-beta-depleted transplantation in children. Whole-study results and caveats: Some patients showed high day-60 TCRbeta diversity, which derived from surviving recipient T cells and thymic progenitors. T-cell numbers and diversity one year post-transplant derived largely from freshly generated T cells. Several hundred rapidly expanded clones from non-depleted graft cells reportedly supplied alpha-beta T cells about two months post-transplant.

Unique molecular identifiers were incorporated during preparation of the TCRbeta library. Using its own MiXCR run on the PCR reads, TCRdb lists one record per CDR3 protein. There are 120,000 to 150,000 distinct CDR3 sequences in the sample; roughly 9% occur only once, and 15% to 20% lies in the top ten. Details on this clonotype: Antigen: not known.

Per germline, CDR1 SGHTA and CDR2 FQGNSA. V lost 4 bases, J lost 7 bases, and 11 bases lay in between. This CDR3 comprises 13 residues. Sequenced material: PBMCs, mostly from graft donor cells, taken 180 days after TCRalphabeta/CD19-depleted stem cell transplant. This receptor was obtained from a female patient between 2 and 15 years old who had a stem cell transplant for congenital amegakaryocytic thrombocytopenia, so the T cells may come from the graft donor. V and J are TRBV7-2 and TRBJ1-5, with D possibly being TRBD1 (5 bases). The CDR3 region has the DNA TGTGCCAGCAGCTCCAGGGTGGGGCAGCCCCAGCATTTT. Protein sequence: CASSSRVGQPQHF.